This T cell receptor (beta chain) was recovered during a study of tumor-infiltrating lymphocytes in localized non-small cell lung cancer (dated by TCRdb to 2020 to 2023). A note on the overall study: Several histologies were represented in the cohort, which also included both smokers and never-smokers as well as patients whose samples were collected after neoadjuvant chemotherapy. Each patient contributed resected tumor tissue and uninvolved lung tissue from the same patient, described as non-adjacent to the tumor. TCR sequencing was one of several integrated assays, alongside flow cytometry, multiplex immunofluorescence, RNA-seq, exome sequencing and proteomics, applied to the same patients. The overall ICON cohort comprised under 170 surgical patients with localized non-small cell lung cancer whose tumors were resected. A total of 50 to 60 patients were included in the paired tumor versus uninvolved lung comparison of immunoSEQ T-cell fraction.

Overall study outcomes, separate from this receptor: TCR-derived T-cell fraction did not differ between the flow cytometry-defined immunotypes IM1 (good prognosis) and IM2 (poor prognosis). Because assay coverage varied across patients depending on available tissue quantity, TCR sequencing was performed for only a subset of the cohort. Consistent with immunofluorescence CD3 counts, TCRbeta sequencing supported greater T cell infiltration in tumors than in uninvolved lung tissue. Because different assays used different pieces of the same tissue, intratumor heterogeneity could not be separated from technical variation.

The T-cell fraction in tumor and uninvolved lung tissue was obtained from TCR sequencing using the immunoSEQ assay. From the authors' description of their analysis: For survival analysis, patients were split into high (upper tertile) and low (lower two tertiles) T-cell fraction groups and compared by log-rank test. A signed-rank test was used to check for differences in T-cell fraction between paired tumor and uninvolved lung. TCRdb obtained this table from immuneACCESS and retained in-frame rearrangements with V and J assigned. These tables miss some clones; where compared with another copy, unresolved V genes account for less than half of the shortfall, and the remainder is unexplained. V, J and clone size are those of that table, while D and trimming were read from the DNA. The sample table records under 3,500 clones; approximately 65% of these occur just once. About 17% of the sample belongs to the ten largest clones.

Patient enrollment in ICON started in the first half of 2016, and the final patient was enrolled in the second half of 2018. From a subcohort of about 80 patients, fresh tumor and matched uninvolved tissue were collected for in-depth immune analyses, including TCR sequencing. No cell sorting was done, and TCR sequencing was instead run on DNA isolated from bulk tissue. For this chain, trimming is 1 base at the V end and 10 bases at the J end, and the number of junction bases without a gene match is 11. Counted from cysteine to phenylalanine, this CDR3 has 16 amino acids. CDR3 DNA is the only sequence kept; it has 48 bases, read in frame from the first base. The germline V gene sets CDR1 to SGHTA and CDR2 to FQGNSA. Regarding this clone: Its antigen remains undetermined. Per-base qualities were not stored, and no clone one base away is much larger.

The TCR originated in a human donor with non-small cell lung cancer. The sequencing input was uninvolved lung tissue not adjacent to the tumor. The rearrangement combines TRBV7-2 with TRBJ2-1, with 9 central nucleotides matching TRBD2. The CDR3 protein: CASSLEGGGGAGEQFF. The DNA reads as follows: TGTGCCAGCAGCTTAGAAGGAGGCGGGGGGGCTGGGGAGCAGTTCTTC.